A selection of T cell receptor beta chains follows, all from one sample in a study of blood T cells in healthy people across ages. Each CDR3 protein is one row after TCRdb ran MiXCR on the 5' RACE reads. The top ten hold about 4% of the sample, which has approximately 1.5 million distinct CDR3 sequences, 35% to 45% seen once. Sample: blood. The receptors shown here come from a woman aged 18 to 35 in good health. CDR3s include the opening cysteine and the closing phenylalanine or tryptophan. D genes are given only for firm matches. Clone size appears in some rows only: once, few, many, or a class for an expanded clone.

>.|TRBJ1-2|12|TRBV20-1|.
CPLPIDSYGYTF
TGCCCCCTGCCGATAGACTCGTATGGCTACACCTTC
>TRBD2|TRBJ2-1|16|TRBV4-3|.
CASSQDKAGAYNEQFF
TGCGCCAGCAGCCAAGATAAAGCGGGGGCCTACAATGAGCAGTTCTTC
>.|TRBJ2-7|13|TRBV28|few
CAIRKGSSYEQYF
TGTGCCATCAGAAAGGGGAGCTCCTACGAGCAGTACTTC
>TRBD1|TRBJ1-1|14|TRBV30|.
CAWTWGQGNTEAFF
TGTGCCTGGACGTGGGGACAGGGGAACACTGAAGCTTTCTTT
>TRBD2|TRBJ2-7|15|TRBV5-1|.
CASSIGLASYNEQYF
TGCGCCAGCAGCATCGGACTAGCGAGTTACAATGAGCAGTACTTC
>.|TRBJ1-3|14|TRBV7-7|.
CASSDGISGNTIYF
TGTGCTAGCAGTGACGGCATCTCTGGAAACACCATATATTTT
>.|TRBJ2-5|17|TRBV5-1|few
CASSLTQGPRYQETQYF
TGCGCCAGCAGCTTGACCCAGGGACCCCGGTACCAAGAGACCCAGTACTTC
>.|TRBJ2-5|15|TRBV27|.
CASRLPRSSQETQYF
TGTGCCAGCAGGCTCCCTCGGAGCAGCCAAGAGACCCAGTACTTC
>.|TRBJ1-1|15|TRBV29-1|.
CSVEDQRAINTEAFF
TGCAGCGTTGAGGACCAGCGGGCGATTAACACTGAAGCTTTCTTT
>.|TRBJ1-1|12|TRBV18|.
CASSPPRGEAFF
TGTGCCAGCTCACCACCCCGGGGTGAAGCTTTCTTT
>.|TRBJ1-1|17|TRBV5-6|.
CASSLRFRTDGNTEAFF
TGTGCCAGCAGCTTGCGTTTTCGCACCGATGGGAACACTGAAGCTTTCTTT
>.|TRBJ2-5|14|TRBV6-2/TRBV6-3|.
CASSYLRIQETQYF
TGTGCCAGCAGTTACCTACGGATCCAAGAGACCCAGTACTTC
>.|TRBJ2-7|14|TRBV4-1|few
CASSPVAPSDEQYF
TGCGCCAGCAGCCCCGTGGCGCCCTCCGACGAGCAGTACTTC
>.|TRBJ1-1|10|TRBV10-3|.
CAIGSPEAFF
TGTGCCATCGGCAGCCCCGAAGCTTTCTTT
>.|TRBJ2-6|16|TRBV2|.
CASSSQGNSGANVLTF
TGTGCCAGCAGTTCCCAGGGAAACTCTGGGGCCAACGTCCTGACTTTC
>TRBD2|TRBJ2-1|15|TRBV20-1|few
CSAPKTSGAHNEQFF
TGCAGTGCGCCGAAGACTAGCGGGGCTCACAATGAGCAGTTCTTC
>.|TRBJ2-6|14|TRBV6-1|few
CASFLGDGANVLTF
TGTGCCAGCTTTTTAGGAGATGGGGCCAACGTCCTGACTTTC
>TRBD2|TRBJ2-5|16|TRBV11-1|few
CASSLKSGTYQETQYF
TGTGCCAGCAGCTTAAAGAGCGGGACGTATCAAGAGACCCAGTACTTC
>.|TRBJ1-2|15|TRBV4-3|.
CVSSQATGPGYGYTF
TGCGTCAGCAGCCAAGCGACAGGTCCCGGCTATGGCTACACCTTC
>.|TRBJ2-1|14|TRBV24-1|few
CATILGDSYNEQFF
TGTGCCACCATCCTGGGGGACTCCTACAATGAGCAGTTCTTC
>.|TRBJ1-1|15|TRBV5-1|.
CASSLALGAYTEAFF
TGCGCCAGCAGCTTGGCCCTGGGCGCCTACACTGAAGCTTTCTTT
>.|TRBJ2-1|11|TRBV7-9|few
CASSPLHEQFF
TGTGCCAGCAGCCCGCTCCATGAGCAGTTCTTC
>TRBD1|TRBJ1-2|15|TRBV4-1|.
CASRQTSRTGSTDTF
TGCGCCAGCAGACAGACTTCCAGGACAGGGTCTACTGACACCTTC
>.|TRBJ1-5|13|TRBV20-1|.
CSASRQGNQPQHF
TGCAGTGCTAGCCGGCAGGGCAATCAGCCCCAGCATTTT
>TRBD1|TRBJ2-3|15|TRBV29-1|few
CSLTLGQGASDTQYF
TGCAGCCTGACTCTGGGACAGGGGGCTTCAGATACGCAGTATTTT
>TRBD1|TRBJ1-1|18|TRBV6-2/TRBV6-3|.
CASSYSSFRQGGNTEAFF
TGTGCCAGCAGTTACTCCTCCTTTCGACAGGGGGGAAACACTGAAGCTTTCTTT
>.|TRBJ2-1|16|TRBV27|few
CASIPLGSGAYNEQFF
TGTGCCAGCATTCCCCTGGGGAGCGGAGCTTACAATGAGCAGTTCTTC
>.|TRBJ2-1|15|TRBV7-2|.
CASESSGRSYNEQFF
TGTGCCAGCGAGTCCAGCGGCCGCTCCTACAATGAGCAGTTCTTC
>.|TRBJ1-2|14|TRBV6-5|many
CASSSGGTNYGYTF
TGTGCCAGCAGTTCCGGGGGAACTAACTATGGCTACACCTTC
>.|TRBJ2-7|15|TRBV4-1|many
CASSQEGQGLYEQYF
TGCGCCAGCAGCCAAGAGGGGCAGGGGCTCTACGAGCAGTACTTC
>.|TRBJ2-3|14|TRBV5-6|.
CASNWVSNTDTQYF
TGTGCCAGCAACTGGGTGTCGAACACAGATACGCAGTATTTT
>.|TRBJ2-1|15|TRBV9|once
CASSPALILSNKQFF
TGTGCCAGCAGCCCAGCCCTAATTCTATCCAATAAGCAGTTCTTC
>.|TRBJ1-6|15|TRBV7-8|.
CASSLIYRDNSPLHF
TGTGCCAGCAGCTTAATTTACAGGGATAATTCACCCCTCCACTTT
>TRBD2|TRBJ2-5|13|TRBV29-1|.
CSAGRLAGGEQYF
TGCAGCGCCGGAAGACTAGCGGGAGGAGAGCAGTACTTC
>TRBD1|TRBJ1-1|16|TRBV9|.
CASSEPGQVMNTEAFF
TGTGCCAGCAGCGAACCGGGACAGGTTATGAACACTGAAGCTTTCTTT
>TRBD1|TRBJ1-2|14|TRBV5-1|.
CASSLDPGGNSYTF
TGCGCCAGCAGCTTGGACCCAGGGGGTAACAGCTACACCTTC
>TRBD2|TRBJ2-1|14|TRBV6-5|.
CASTQAGGPYEQFF
TGTGCCAGCACCCAAGCGGGAGGGCCGTATGAGCAGTTCTTC
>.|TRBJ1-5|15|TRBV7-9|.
CASSAQGFLDQPQHF
TGTGCCAGCAGCGCCCAGGGCTTCCTAGATCAGCCCCAGCATTTT
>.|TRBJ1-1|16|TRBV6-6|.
CANSGNAGGELAEAFF
TGTGCCAACAGCGGCAACGCGGGAGGAGAATTGGCTGAAGCTTTCTTT
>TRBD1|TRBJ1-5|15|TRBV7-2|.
CASSLSWTGGQPQHF
TGTGCCAGCAGCTTATCCTGGACAGGGGGCCAGCCCCAGCATTTT
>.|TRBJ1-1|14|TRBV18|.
CASSPNSGRTEAFF
TGTGCCAGCTCACCAAATTCAGGGCGGACTGAAGCTTTCTTT
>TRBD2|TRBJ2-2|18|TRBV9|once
CASSPRTSGGAWTGELFF
TGTGCCAGCAGCCCTAGGACTAGCGGGGGGGCGTGGACCGGGGAGCTGTTTTTT
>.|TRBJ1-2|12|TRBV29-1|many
CSVLLPNYGYTF
TGCAGCGTCCTGCTTCCTAACTATGGCTACACCTTC
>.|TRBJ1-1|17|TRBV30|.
CAWSVARSLRVGTEAFF
TGTGCCTGGAGTGTAGCCCGCTCGCTCAGGGTAGGCACTGAAGCTTTCTTT
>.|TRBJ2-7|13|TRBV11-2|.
CASSPTRVKEQYF
TGTGCCAGCAGCCCGACCAGGGTGAAAGAGCAGTACTTC
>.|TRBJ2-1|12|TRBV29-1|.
CSLVEENNEQFF
TGCAGCCTTGTTGAGGAGAACAATGAGCAGTTCTTC
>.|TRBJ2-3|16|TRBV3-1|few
CASSRRVPWVSDTQYF
TGTGCCAGCAGCCGCCGGGTTCCCTGGGTCTCAGATACGCAGTATTTT
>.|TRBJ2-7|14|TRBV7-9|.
CASSWDLGVYEQYF
TGTGCCAGCAGTTGGGACTTGGGCGTCTACGAGCAGTACTTC
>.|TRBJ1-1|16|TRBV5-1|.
CASRVFAGTPNTEAFF
TGCGCCAGCAGAGTCTTCGCCGGGACACCGAACACTGAAGCTTTCTTT
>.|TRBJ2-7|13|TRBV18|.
CASSPYAQRVKYF
TGTGCCAGCTCACCATATGCTCAGCGGGTCAAGTACTTC